The 2 T cell receptor beta chains reported below all come from one sample, sequenced in a study of shared clonotypes between healthy human individuals. TCRdb's table, derived via immunoSEQ multiplex PCR, lists solely in-frame clones and lacks some. The sample carries over a million clones, roughly 75% recorded once. The sample consisted of memory CD4+ T cells sorted from blood. Subset indicated: CD45RA-negative fraction. These receptors were taken from a man between 18 and 29 years old in good health.

Written as DNA, the CDR3 is TGTGCCAGCAGCCCACGACGGGACAGGGAGAGCACTGAAGCTTTCTTT. Its protein is CASSPRRDRESTEAFF. The chain uses TRBV11-3 and TRBJ1-1, with TRBD1 identical over 9 bases. The V gene's germline CDR1 is SGHNT and CDR2 YENEEA. V was clipped by 5 bases and J by 4 bases; unmatched bases: 11. This CDR3 region has 16 residues.

This chain uses TRBV6-5 with TRBJ1-6; 7 nucleotides match TRBD1. Germline loops: CDR1 MNHEY, CDR2 SVGAGI. The CDR3 consists of 15 residues. Germline trimming cut 2 bases from V and 10 bases from J; bases unmatched to any gene: 8. The chain's CDR3 is CASSYREGARSPLHF. The CDR3 nucleotides read TGTGCCAGCAGTTACAGGGAGGGGGCAAGATCACCCCTCCACTTT.